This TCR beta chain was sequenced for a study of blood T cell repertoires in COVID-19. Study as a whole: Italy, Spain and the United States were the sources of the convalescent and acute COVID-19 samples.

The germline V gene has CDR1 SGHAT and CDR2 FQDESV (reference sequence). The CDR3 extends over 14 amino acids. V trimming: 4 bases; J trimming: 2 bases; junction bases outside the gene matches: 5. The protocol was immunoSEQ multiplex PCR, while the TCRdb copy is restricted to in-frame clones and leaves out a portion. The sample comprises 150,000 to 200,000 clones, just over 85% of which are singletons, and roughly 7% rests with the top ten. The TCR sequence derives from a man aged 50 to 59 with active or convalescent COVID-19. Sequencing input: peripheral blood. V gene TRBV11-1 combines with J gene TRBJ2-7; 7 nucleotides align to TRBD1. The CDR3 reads CASSSTGTAYEQYF. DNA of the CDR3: TGTGCCAGCAGCTCCACCGGGACAGCCTACGAGCAGTACTTC.